The text below deals with one T cell receptor beta chain. Profiled with immunoSEQ multiplex PCR; TCRdb holds only in-frame clones, not every one. This sample has about 82,000 clones, with about 92% found just once. Germline trimming cut 3 bases from V and 0 bases from J; bases unmatched to any gene: 3. Germline loops: CDR1 SGDLS, CDR2 YYNGEE. This CDR3 is 15 amino acids long. The source of the sample is a study of cytomegalovirus exposure and HLA in healthy donors. V usage is TRBV9 and J usage is TRBJ2-3; TRBD2 matches 8 bases. The origin of this receptor is a man between 18 and 35 years old in good health and CMV-seronegative. Sequences were obtained from PBMCs. This CDR3 is CASSASGGSTDTQYF. The DNA of the CDR3 is TGTGCCAGCAGCGCGTCGGGAGGGAGCACAGATACGCAGTATTTT.